What follows is one TCR beta chain and its context. This CDR3 region has 18 residues. Looked up from germline, CDR1 is LGHNA and CDR2 is YNFKEQ. This record belongs to a study of T cell clusters in autoimmune cytopenias. Multiplex touch-down PCR amplified TRB using TRB-A and TRB-B pools in one tube. TCRdb reprocessed the multiplex PCR reads and stores each CDR3 protein as one record, lacking DNA. Across approximately 5,700 distinct CDR3 sequences, the top ten clones capture about 7.6% of the sample. TRB was amplified from about 250 ng of peripheral blood genomic DNA per sample. These data also formed part of another study, on T cell repertoires in aging, cancer and after chemotherapy. Turning to that study: Clear clonal overlap appeared across healthy donor samples taken over several months to years. Loss of evenness, beyond lost richness, contributed to age-related TCR diversity decline in cancer patients.

What was sequenced was peripheral blood. The V gene is TRBV4-2, the J gene TRBJ1-5. This sequence was found in a human donor in good health. The CDR3 loop is CASSQDEAAGNSNQPQHF.